Each of the 7 T cell receptor beta chains below was sequenced from the same sample in a study of tissue T cells after allogeneic stem cell transplantation. Profiling relied on immunoSEQ multiplex PCR, and the TCRdb table lists in-frame clones only, not all of them. The sample has 2,000 to 2,500 clones; around 55% are singletons. As for time point: mouse harvest day 7 after allogeneic transplant. The graft held 10^6 splenic CD5+ T cells and 10^7 T-cell-depleted bone marrow cells. Sequenced: liver tissue. These receptors all come from a female BALB/c mouse given C57BL/6 T cells with graft-versus-host disease after an allogeneic hematopoietic cell transplant.

A word on this clone: The gene names here belong to mouse. Read sequence stops 1 residue before the CDR3 end, and the germline J gene provides the missing end. The chain combines TRBV3 with TRBJ2-3; the match to TRBD1 covers 8 bases. The CDR3 consists of 14 residues. The ends lost 5 bases at V and 3 bases at J; junction bases unmatched: 4. Germline assignment: CDR1 SNHLY and CDR2 FYNGKV (reference sequence). Incomplete CDR3 DNA: TGTGCCAGCAGCCTCGGACAGGGAGCAGAAACGCTGTAT. Protein product: CASSLGQGAETLY. The whole CDR3 sequence reads CASSLGQGAETLYF.

About this clone: The genes are named according to mouse. The read comes to an end 1 residue before the CDR3 does, leaving the germline J gene to fill in the end. This rearrangement joins TRBV15 to TRBJ2-5; D not certain. The V end was cut by 3 bases, the J end by 0 bases, with 7 bases between. Germline loops: CDR1 SGHND, CDR2 FRSKSL. There are 14 residues in the CDR3. CDR3 amino acids: CASSLSVNQDTQYF. The sequenced part of the CDR3 DNA is TGTGCCAGCAGTTTGTCAGTTAACCAAGACACCCAGTAC.

Comment on this clone: Gene names are the mouse ones. The CDR3 end lies 1 residue beyond the end of the read and is filled in from the germline J gene. This chain uses TRBV13-1 with TRBJ2-5, with TRBD1 as a possible D gene (6 bases). From germline, CDR1 is NSHNY and CDR2 SYGAGN. The CDR3 is made up of 13 amino acids. Trimming shortened V by 0 bases and J by 6 bases, and 8 bases separated the two germline ends. The covered CDR3 bases are TGTGCCAGCAGTGATGACAGGGTTGACACCCAGTAC. Translating it yields CASSDDRVDTQY. In full, the CDR3 reads CASSDDRVDTQYF.

A few counts support this clone. Gene names denote mouse genes. The read finishes 1 residue shy of the CDR3 end, and the germline J gene is used to complete it. The gene calls are TRBV24 and TRBJ1-4; the D is unclear. This CDR3 comprises 18 residues. Germline CDR1 and CDR2: KGHTA and FRNEEI. V lost 0 bases, J lost 0 bases, and 14 bases lay in between. The chain's CDR3 is CASSLYKARIFSNERLFF. CDR3 DNA (partial): TGTGCCAGCAGTCTGTATAAAGCCAGAATCTTTTCCAACGAAAGATTATTT.

In its sample, this clone ranks as large. Gene names and germline refer to mouse. CDR3 in amino acids: CASSLQGDLYEQYF. CDR3 bases read: TGTGCCAGCTCTCTACAGGGCGACCTCTATGAACAGTAC. This chain links TRBV12-2 with TRBJ2-7; a possible D gene is TRBD1 (6 bases). The CDR3 end lies 1 residue beyond the end of the read and is filled in from the germline J gene. Germline values: CDR1 SGHLS, CDR2 HYDKME. Trimming stripped 1 base from V and 3 bases from J, with 12 bases between. CDR3 length equals 14 residues.

Remarks on this clone: Gene names follow the mouse nomenclature. The sequenced fragment ends 1 residue before the CDR3 boundary, so the rest is inferred from the germline J gene. This chain uses TRBV24 with TRBJ2-7; TRBD1 agrees at 7 bases. V shed 4 bases, J shed 0 bases, and the junction held 3 bases outside the gene matches. Germline V lookup: CDR1 KGHTA, CDR2 FRNEEI. The CDR3 loop spans 14 amino acids. The covered CDR3 bases are TGTGCCAGCAGTCACCGGGACAGCTCCTATGAACAGTAC. Its translation is CASSHRDSSYEQY. The whole CDR3 reads CASSHRDSSYEQYF.

As regards this clone: Each gene name is a mouse one. With the read ending 1 residue before the CDR3 end, the germline J gene is used to fill in that end. The chain joins TRBV29 to TRBJ1-3, with D possibly matching TRBD1 (5 bases). The germline CDR1 and CDR2 sequences are MSHET and SYDVDS. The length of the CDR3 is 13 residues. Between the trimmed V and J ends, which lost 3 bases and 4 bases, there was a span of 7 bases. The CDR3 loop is CASSLGVGNTLYF. CDR3 DNA, as far as it was read: TGTGCTAGCAGTTTGGGGGTCGGAAATACGCTCTAT.